A single TCR beta chain is shown here with its context. Its antigen remains unidentified. The data are from a study of CD8 T cells in Susac syndrome. General study results and limits: A relatively small number of individuals underwent TCR sequencing and HLA analysis.

The germline gives CDR1 MDHEN, CDR2 SYDVKM. The ends were cut back, 1 base at V and 5 bases at J, with 23 bases in the middle. The CDR3 has 18 residues. From blood CD8+ and CD4+ T cells, TCR beta sequences were generated. RNA amounts of 0.5 to 1 ug underwent reverse transcription with random hexamers. TCRdb re-derived calls from the immunoSEQ multiplex PCR reads in MiXCR, one entry per CDR3 protein. The table records approximately 120,000 distinct CDR3 sequences, 92% of them present only once. This receptor was obtained from a human donor in good health. The genes are TRBV28 and TRBJ1-1; D not resolved. Material: CD4+ T cells from PBMCs. CDR3: CASSLSDYHDRQRTEAFF. CDR3 DNA sequence: TGTGCCAGCAGTTTATCTGATTATCACGATAGGCAGCGGACTGAAGCTTTCTTT.